The present T cell receptor (beta chain) was sequenced within a study of T cell responses to AZD1222 COVID-19 vaccine. Study-wide results and limits: The study identified only five or six AZD1222 recipients as seropositive at baseline. Spike was spanned by vaccine-associated CD4 TCRs, which were dominant at 160-218 and 743-854. Two AZD1222 administrations were followed by greater Spike-specific TCR breadth and depth.

The assay was immunoSEQ multiplex PCR, and TCRdb's table has in-frame clones only and misses some. The data contain 90,000 to 120,000 clones, roughly 86% of them singletons. The ends were cut back, 5 bases at V and 4 bases at J, with 8 bases in the middle. CDR3 length equals 13 residues. Germline CDR1 is MDHEN and CDR2 is SYDVKM. Comment on this clone: What it binds is not known.

The sequencing here drew on peripheral blood, taken on day 0 of AZD1222 vaccination. This sequence joins TRBV28 and TRBJ1-4; D uncertain. The clonotype comes from an adult in good health. This CDR3 reads CASSGQSNEKLFF. CDR3 nucleotides: TGTGCCAGCAGTGGTCAGAGTAATGAAAAACTGTTTTTT.